This TCR beta chain was profiled in a study of T cells expressing NK-cell markers. Study at large: The study drew TCR beta repertoires from sorted CD3+CD56+NKG2C+, CD3+CD56+NKG2C- and CD3+CD56-NKG2C+ T cells. Out of eight donors sequenced, seven tested HCMV-seropositive and the remaining one seronegative. Whole-study results and caveats: The study found these clonotypes also leading the CD3+CD56-NKG2C+ fraction in a few donors. Expanded NKG2C+ T cell clones had unclear HCMV specificity.

Details on this clonotype: Its antigen remains unknown.

TCRdb reprocessed the 5' RACE reads and keeps a single row for each CDR3 protein, giving no DNA. The sample has 160,000 or so distinct CDR3 sequences. This clonotype was obtained from a woman between 18 and 70 years old in good health. Sequencing was done on a sample of blood T cells: a sorted CD56 or NKG2C T cell subset, CD4+ or CD8+ T cells, or bulk PBMC T cells (not recorded which).

The CDR3 reads CASSSGAGMARYEQYF. This rearrangement joins TRBV28 to TRBJ2-7; lacking DNA, the TRBD2 call made by TCRdb goes unchecked. Germline lookup yields CDR1 MDHEN and CDR2 SYDVKM. The CDR3 has 16 residues.